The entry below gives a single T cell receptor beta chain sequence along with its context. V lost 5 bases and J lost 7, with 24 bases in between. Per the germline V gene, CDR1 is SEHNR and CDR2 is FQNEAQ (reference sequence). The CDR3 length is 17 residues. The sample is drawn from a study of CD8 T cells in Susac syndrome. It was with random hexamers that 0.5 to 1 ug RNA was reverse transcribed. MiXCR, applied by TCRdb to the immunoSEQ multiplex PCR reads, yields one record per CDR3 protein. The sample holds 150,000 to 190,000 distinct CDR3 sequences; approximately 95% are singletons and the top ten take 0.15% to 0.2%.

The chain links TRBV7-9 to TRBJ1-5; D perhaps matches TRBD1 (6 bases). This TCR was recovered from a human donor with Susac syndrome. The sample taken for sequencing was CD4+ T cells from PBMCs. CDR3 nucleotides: TGTGCCAGCAGCCCCTGGGAGGGGGACCCCCTTTCCCAGCCCCAGCATTTT. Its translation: CASSPWEGDPLSQPQHF.